This TCR beta chain was identified during a study of blood T cell repertoires in COVID-19. Study overall: In each case, the material was cDNA or gDNA derived from T cells, B-cell-depleted T cells, or PBMCs.

The germline V gene has CDR1 SGDLS and CDR2 YYNGEE. The CDR3 totals 18 residues. Trimming took 4 bases from V and 2 from J; bases not matched to a gene: 15. TCRdb keeps only in-frame clones here, not all; method: immunoSEQ multiplex PCR. The data show roughly 300,000 clones, more than 70% seen once. The chain combines TRBV9 with TRBJ2-3; 8 bases map to TRBD2. This TCR was recovered from a woman aged 45-65 years who had recovered from COVID-19. What was sequenced was peripheral blood. The CDR3 here is CASSPHTEKLADTDTQYF. In DNA form, the CDR3 reads TGTGCCAGCAGCCCACATACCGAAAAACTAGCGGACACAGATACGCAGTATTTT.